The 20 T cell receptor beta chains below come from one sample, sequenced in a study of cytomegalovirus exposure and HLA in healthy donors (dated by TCRdb to about 2017). Library generation was performed with the immunoSEQ multiplex PCR assay. A mixture of 60 forward primers for TCR Vbeta segments and 13 reverse primers for TCR Jbeta segments was used in the multiplex PCR. Entries here come from immuneACCESS through TCRdb and include only in-frame sequences with V and J called. Some clones fail to appear in such tables; in the studies checked, an unresolved V gene covers under half of the shortfall, and the cause of the remainder is unknown. The sample table lists 100,000 to 150,000 clones, just under 80% of them with a count of one. The ten largest clones capture around 1.8% of the sample. The sequenced material came from PBMCs. The receptors were sampled from a woman between 40 and 55 years old in good health and CMV-seronegative.

This chain links TRBV7-2 with TRBJ1-4, with D maybe TRBD1 (5 bases). V was cut by 2 bases and J by 6 bases, with 13 bases left in between. Germline CDR1 is SGHTA and CDR2 is FQGNSA. The CDR3 has 15 amino acids. CDR3 in DNA: TGTGCCAGCAGCTTAATGGCAGGGCACGATGAAAAACTGTTTTTT. This encodes CASSLMAGHDEKLFF.

V gene TRBV15 combines with J gene TRBJ1-5, with D maybe TRBD1 (6 bases). There are 14 residues in the CDR3. CDR1 is LNHNV and CDR2 is YYDKDF in the germline V gene (reference sequence). V lost 0 bases and J 5 bases, leaving 8 bases between the germline ends. CDR3 protein: CATSRESGDQPQHF. The CDR3 DNA reads as TGTGCCACCAGCAGAGAGTCAGGGGATCAGCCCCAGCATTTT.

This chain links TRBV2 with TRBJ2-5, with 7 bases aligning to TRBD2. The CDR3 covers 15 residues. Germline V gene lookup returns CDR1 SNHLY and CDR2 FYNNEI. V lost 5 bases, J lost 3 bases, and 9 bases stayed unmatched. CDR3 in amino acids: CASSSLAASKETQYF. The CDR3 DNA reads as TGTGCCAGCAGTTCCCTAGCGGCCTCCAAAGAGACCCAGTACTTC.

In regard to this clone: Other DNA variants within this sample encode the same CDR3. The chain recombines TRBV19 with TRBJ1-1; 8 bases align to TRBD1. CDR1 is LNHDA and CDR2 is SQIVND in the germline V gene (reference sequence). The CDR3 has 14 residues. After removal of 5 bases from V and 1 base from J, the junction contained 3 bases not matched to a gene. In DNA, the CDR3 is TGTGCCAGTAGTGGGGGGACAGGGAACACTGAAGCTTTCTTT. Translating it yields CASSGGTGNTEAFF. Supplemented by reference TRBV19 and TRBJ1-1, the full variable domain reads DGGITQSPKYLFRKEGQNVTLSCEQNLNHDAMYWYRQDPGQGLRLIYYSQIVNDFQKGDIAEGYSVSREKKESFPLTVTSAQKNPTAFYLCASSGGTGNTEAFFGQGTRLTVV.

This clone was seen once. An end of the junction differs from the germline gene, which may be a read error. Other DNA sequences in the sample encode the same CDR3. The rearrangement joins TRBV7-2 to TRBJ2-1; 8 nucleotides match TRBD2. The CDR3 is 14 amino acids. CDR1 is SGHTA and CDR2 is FQGNSA in the germline V gene. The DNA of the CDR3 is TGTGCCAGCCCCGTCGGGGGGGCGTACAACGAGCAGTTCTTC. Protein product: CASPVGGAYNEQFF.

This clone appeared a few times. V and J are TRBV29-1 and TRBJ1-4; 8 bases fit TRBD1. Trimming at V came to 7 bases and at J to 10 bases, leaving 8 bases not matched to a gene. CDR1 and CDR2 from the germline V gene are SQVTM and ANQGSEA. The CDR3 has 12 residues. The DNA of the CDR3 is TGCAGCGCCGGGGTTACAGGGGGAAAACTGTTTTTT. Protein product: CSAGVTGGKLFF.

Notes on this clone: At one end the junction does not follow the germline gene, possibly because of a read error. The chain carries TRBV27 and TRBJ1-2, with 7 bases fitting TRBD1. This CDR3 comprises 16 residues. Germline loops: CDR1 MNHEY, CDR2 SMNVEV (reference sequence). As DNA, the CDR3 is TGTGCCAGCAGTAGAGAGGGGGCGAGAGTGGGCTATGGCTACATCTTC. Its translation: CASSREGARVGYGYIF.

Note on this clone: The same CDR3 is also encoded by other DNA sequences in this sample. V usage is TRBV27 and J usage is TRBJ1-6; D is ambiguous. The CDR3 length is 13 residues. The germline gives CDR1 MNHEY, CDR2 SMNVEV (reference sequence). V lost 4 bases and J 8 bases, leaving 9 bases between the germline ends. CDR3 nucleotides: TGTGCCAGCAGTTCCCGGGAGTATTCACCCCTCCACTTT. Translated, it gives CASSSREYSPLHF.

This clone occurred a few times. The V call is TRBV2, the J call TRBJ2-2; TRBD2 aligns across 10 bases. This CDR3 is 16 amino acids long. Germline loops: CDR1 SNHLY, CDR2 FYNNEI. Trimming cost V 3 bases and J 6 bases; bases outside gene matches: 7. CDR3 sequence reads: CASSDIPSGSAGELFF. CDR3 DNA sequence: TGTGCCAGCAGTGATATTCCTAGCGGGAGTGCCGGGGAGCTGTTTTTT.

V usage is TRBV27 and J usage is TRBJ1-1; tentatively, D is TRBD1 (5 bases). The germline V and J ends were trimmed by 6 bases and 5 bases, with 16 bases remaining between them. Germline-derived CDR1 and CDR2 are MNHEY and SMNVEV (reference sequence). The CDR3 spans 14 residues. In nucleotides, the CDR3 is TGTGCCAGCAGCCCACCGGGGGTATGGACTGAAGCTTTCTTT. As protein: CASSPPGVWTEAFF.

This chain links TRBV5-1 with TRBJ2-2; possible D gene TRBD2, 6 bases. The ends were cut back, 4 bases at V and 5 bases at J, with 21 bases in the middle. CDR3 length: 17 amino acids. Germline CDR1 SGHRS, CDR2 YFSETQ. CDR3 in DNA: TGCGCCAGCAGCCCGTCCATAGCGGAGCCGGGTACCGGGGAGCTGTTTTTT. It is translated as CASSPSIAEPGTGELFF.

This chain joins TRBV27 and TRBJ2-5; D may be TRBD1 (6 bases). Between the trimmed V and J ends, which lost 0 bases and 2 bases, there was a span of 7 bases. The V gene's germline CDR1 is MNHEY and CDR2 SMNVEV (reference sequence). The CDR3 covers 14 residues. CDR3 bases: TGTGCCAGCAGTTTATCGGACAGACAAGAGACCCAGTACTTC. Its protein product is CASSLSDRQETQYF.

A single count supports this clone. This chain joins TRBV5-1 and TRBJ1-1; no clear D gene. The CDR3 has 13 amino acids. Germline V lookup: CDR1 SGHRS, CDR2 YFSETQ. V was shortened by 4 bases and J by 1 base, with 8 bases between the two germline ends. The CDR3 region is CASSGDWNTEAFF. In DNA, the CDR3 is TGCGCCAGCAGCGGAGACTGGAACACTGAAGCTTTCTTT.

The chain uses TRBV7-9 and TRBJ2-5; a weak D match, TRBD2 (6 bases). Germline values: CDR1 SEHNR, CDR2 FQNEAQ (reference sequence). This CDR3 has 15 amino acids. Trimming removed 3 bases at V and 4 bases at J, with 15 bases between. CDR3 protein: CASSLGGGIPETQYF. CDR3 DNA sequence: TGTGCCAGCAGCTTGGGGGGAGGAATCCCAGAGACCCAGTACTTC.

This chain uses TRBV30 with TRBJ2-3, with D tentatively TRBD2 (5 bases). CDR1 GTSNPN and CDR2 SVGIG come from the germline V gene (reference sequence). The length of the CDR3 is 14 residues. V was cut by 4 bases and J by 1 base, with 12 bases left in between. CDR3 sequence reads: CAWKEGTGTDTQYF. The CDR3 DNA reads as TGTGCCTGGAAAGAGGGTACAGGCACAGATACGCAGTATTTT.

The V gene is TRBV18, the J gene TRBJ2-7, with 7 positions matching TRBD1. The CDR3 runs to 14 residues. V lost 6 bases, J lost 3 bases, and 8 bases stayed unmatched. From germline, CDR1 is KGHSH and CDR2 LQKENI. The CDR3 protein is CASSPPGQNYEQYF. CDR3 DNA: TGTGCCAGCTCTCCGCCGGGACAGAACTACGAGCAGTACTTC.

The chain is built from TRBV19 and TRBJ1-5; D possibly corresponds to TRBD1 (5 bases). V lost 5 bases and J 1 base, leaving 9 bases between the germline ends. Germline values: CDR1 LNHDA, CDR2 SQIVND (reference sequence). The CDR3 is 14 amino acids. The CDR3 DNA follows: TGTGCCAGTAGTGAGCGGGACAGCAATCAGCCCCAGCATTTT. This encodes CASSERDSNQPQHF.

This chain uses TRBV28 with TRBJ1-5; D gene uncertain. CDR3 length: 13 residues. Per the germline V gene, CDR1 is MDHEN and CDR2 is SYDVKM. V was trimmed by 8 bases and J by 2 bases, leaving 10 bases between them. This CDR3 is CASGEGGNQPQHF. In DNA, the CDR3 is TGTGCCAGCGGGGAGGGAGGCAATCAGCCCCAGCATTTT.

The sample holds one count of this clone. The CDR3 DNA follows: TGTGCCAGCAGCTCCCAAATGAACACTGAAGCTTTCTTT. It codes for CASSSQMNTEAFF. This chain connects TRBV13 to TRBJ1-1; no definite D call. Trimming took off 4 bases at V and 0 bases at J, with 6 bases between the two ends. The V gene's germline CDR1 is PRHDT and CDR2 FYEKMQ (reference sequence). The CDR3 consists of 13 residues.

With regard to this clone: The same CDR3 arises from other DNA sequences in this sample as well. The genes are TRBV2 and TRBJ2-7, with TRBD1 as a possible D gene (5 bases). This CDR3 has 12 amino acids. V was cut by 4 bases and J by 3 bases, with 7 bases left in between. Germline loops: CDR1 SNHLY, CDR2 FYNNEI. The CDR3 sequence: CASSGGLYEQYF. The CDR3 DNA reads TGTGCCAGCAGTGGGGGCCTCTACGAGCAGTACTTC. The full variable domain, rest sourced from reference TRBV2 and TRBJ2-7, is EPEVTQTPSHQVTQMGQEVILRCVPISNHLYFYWYRQILGQKVEFLVSFYNNEISEKSEIFDDQFSVERPDGSNFTLKIRSTKLEDSAMYFCASSGGLYEQYFGPGTRLTVT.